This T cell receptor beta chain was recovered during a study of T cell responses to AZD1222 COVID-19 vaccine. General study points: Donors were largely white British and mainly female; clonal diversity was possibly underestimated. Researchers took repertoire samples only after the peak T cell response had come.

Per germline, CDR1 SGHRS and CDR2 YFSETQ. V lost 0 bases and J lost 2; bases outside the gene matches: 5. This CDR3 contains 16 residues. Clones were sequenced by immunoSEQ multiplex PCR, and TCRdb holds only the in-frame ones, with some missing. The sample lists around 140,000 clones, 93% seen once, with roughly 5.9% in the top ten. This clone appeared once. The antigen remains unidentified. V gene TRBV5-1 combines with J gene TRBJ1-5, with 7 positions matching TRBD1. The starting material was peripheral blood, obtained on day 0 of AZD1222 vaccination. The source of this sequence is an adult in good health. The DNA of the CDR3 is TGCGCCAGCAGCTTGGAAGGCGGGACAGGCAATCAGCCCCAGCATTTT. Its translation: CASSLEGGTGNQPQHF. Supplemented by reference TRBV5-1 and TRBJ1-5, the full variable domain reads KAGVTQTPRYLIKTRGQQVTLSCSPISGHRSVSWYQQTPGQGLQFLFEYFSETQRNKGNFPGRFSGRQFSNSRSEMNVSTLELGDSALYLCASSLEGGTGNQPQHFGDGTRLSIL.